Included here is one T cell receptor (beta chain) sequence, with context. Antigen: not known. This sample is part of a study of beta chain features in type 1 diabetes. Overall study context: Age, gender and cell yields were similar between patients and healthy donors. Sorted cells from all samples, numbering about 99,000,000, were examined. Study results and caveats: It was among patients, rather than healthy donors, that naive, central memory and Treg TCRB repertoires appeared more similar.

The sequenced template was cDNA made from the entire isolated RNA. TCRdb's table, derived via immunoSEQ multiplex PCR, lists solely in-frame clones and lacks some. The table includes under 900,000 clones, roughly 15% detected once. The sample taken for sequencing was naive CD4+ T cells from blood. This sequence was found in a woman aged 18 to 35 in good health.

CDR3 in DNA: TGTGCCAGCAGCCGACAGGGGGACGAGCAGTACTTC. Its protein is CASSRQGDEQYF. The chain has TRBV6-1 and TRBJ2-5; 9 bases agree with TRBD1. The end of the DNA aligns better with TRBJ2-7, so the J call may be wrong. Germline V gives CDR1 MNHNS, CDR2 SASEGT. The CDR3 loop spans 12 amino acids.